The TCR beta chain under discussion was sequenced for a study of control samples from healthy donors and cancer patients. The CDR3 extends over 14 amino acids. V was trimmed by 5 bases and J by 6 bases, leaving 13 bases between them. Germline CDR1 is SGHTA and CDR2 is FQGNSA. The table came from immunoSEQ multiplex PCR; TCRdb's copy has only in-frame clones and leaves some out. Among tens of thousands of clones listed, around nine tenths were seen once. V gene TRBV7-2 combines with J gene TRBJ1-4; TRBD1 might be the D (5 bases). This sequence originates from a young man with colorectal cancer. Sequencing was done on a sample of PBMCs. As DNA, the CDR3 is TGTGCCAGCAGCCGGGGACTGTTGTATGAAAAACTGTTTTTT. This sequence encodes CASSRGLLYEKLFF.